This entry lists 21 T cell receptor beta chains sequenced from one sample in a study of human T cells and chemical hapten exposure. TCRdb used MiXCR to reprocess the RACE reads, holding one entry per CDR3 protein. In the table there are around 160,000 distinct CDR3 sequences, roughly 15% of which are singletons. The time point is: patch test 1, 2 weeks after DPC sensitization. Stated treatment: therapeutic diphenylcyclopropenone sensitization with weekly scalp DPC. The starting material was whole blood, obtained in connection with sensitization to the hapten diphenylcyclopropenone (DPC). Receptors were obtained from a woman aged 25 to 39 with alopecia areata. Some clones in this sample may be carry-over from other donors' samples.

The chain employs TRBV29-1 and TRBJ1-2; D is ambiguous. The CDR3 runs 10 residues. From germline, CDR1 is SQVTM and CDR2 ANQGSEA. V lost 5 bases and J lost 4, with 5 bases in between. The CDR3: CSVWTYGYTF. The CDR3 bases are TGCAGCGTTTGGACCTATGGCTACACCTTC.

V gene TRBV3-1 combines with J gene TRBJ2-7; D gene unclear. V was pared by 2 bases and J by 3 bases, with 8 bases between. The CDR3 covers 13 residues. CDR1 and CDR2 (germline): LGHDT, YNNKEL (reference sequence). CDR3 sequence: CASSQLSNYEQYF. The CDR3 DNA follows: TGTGCCAGCAGCCAATTATCTAACTACGAGCAGTACTTC.

This clonotype was recorded many times. This chain connects TRBV5-1 to TRBJ2-5; TRBD1 agrees at 9 bases. The V and J ends lost 0 bases and 2 bases, in that order; junction bases with no gene match: 5. The CDR3 spans 16 residues. The germline gives CDR1 SGHRS, CDR2 YFSETQ. CDR3 sequence reads: CASSLAGTGRQETQYF. CDR3 DNA: TGCGCCAGCAGCTTGGCAGGGACAGGGAGGCAAGAGACCCAGTACTTC.

This clonotype has ten or more counts. The rearrangement uses TRBV11-2 and TRBJ2-4; no reliable D call. V was clipped by 5 bases and J by 1 base, with 9 bases between them. CDR3 length: 14 amino acids. The germline V gene has CDR1 SGHAT and CDR2 FQNNGV. DNA for the CDR3: TGTGCCAGCAGCCCCCCCGGGGCCAAAAACATTCAGTACTTC. Protein sequence: CASSPPGAKNIQYF.

The sample holds a few counts of this clonotype. The chain combines TRBV27 with TRBJ2-7; no firm D call. Per the germline V gene, CDR1 is MNHEY and CDR2 is SMNVEV (reference sequence). Trimming stripped 6 bases from V and 2 bases from J, with 5 bases between. The CDR3 runs 11 residues. The DNA for the CDR3 is TGTGCCAGCAGCCCGCCCTACGAGCAGTACTTC. This gives the protein CASSPPYEQYF.

This clonotype was seen ten or more times. The chain carries TRBV10-2 and TRBJ1-6, with 8 bases lining up with TRBD1. Germline lookup yields CDR1 WSHSY and CDR2 SAAADI. The CDR3 covers 17 residues. V lost 3 bases and J lost 10; bases outside the gene matches: 14. The CDR3 nucleotides are TGCGCCAGCAGTGAAGATGTTCTAGGGGGACAGGAGTCACCCCTCCACTTT. Its translation: CASSEDVLGGQESPLHF.

This clonotype was counted between two and nine times. The chain joins TRBV12-3 or TRBV12-4 to TRBJ2-2; 7 bases line up with TRBD1. CDR3 size: 16 residues. Trimming at V came to 6 bases and at J to 0 bases, leaving 7 bases not matched to a gene. The CDR3 reads CASRDFGTANTGELFF. The CDR3 nucleotides are TGTGCCAGCAGAGACTTCGGGACAGCGAACACCGGGGAGCTGTTTTTT.

J is TRBJ1-5 and V is TRBV20-1; D is possibly TRBD1 (5 bases). Trimming cost V 5 bases and J 0 bases, with 14 bases left between them. Germline values: CDR1 DFQATT, CDR2 SNEGSKA (reference sequence). The CDR3 covers 15 residues. The CDR3 loop reads CSALLGGHSNQPQHF. In DNA, the CDR3 is TGCAGTGCTCTCCTAGGAGGACATAGCAATCAGCCCCAGCATTTT.

This chain connects TRBV28 to TRBJ2-1; possible D gene TRBD2, 6 bases. This CDR3 comprises 12 residues. V shed 5 bases and J shed 10 bases, with 12 bases lying between them. The germline V gene encodes CDR1 MDHEN and CDR2 SYDVKM. CDR3 coding DNA: TGTGCCAGCAGTATAGCGGTTAGGGAGCAGTTCTTC. Translation gives CASSIAVREQFF. Complete variable domain (other parts from reference TRBV28 and TRBJ2-1): DVKVTQSSRYLVKRTGEKVFLECVQDMDHENMFWYRQDPGLGLRLIYFSYDVKMKEKGDIPEGYSVSREKKERFSLILESASTNQTSMYLCASSIAVREQFFGPGTRLTVL.

The chain carries TRBV7-2 and TRBJ1-5; the match to TRBD1 covers 10 bases. The V and J ends lost 4 bases and 6 bases, in that order; junction bases with no gene match: 6. The CDR3 extends over 15 amino acids. CDR1 and CDR2 (germline): SGHTA, FQGNSA. The CDR3 reads CASSSGQGGGQPQHF. The CDR3, as DNA: TGTGCCAGCAGCTCCGGACAGGGGGGCGGTCAGCCCCAGCATTTT.

This clonotype was observed at least ten times. This chain connects TRBV7-9 to TRBJ1-6, with 11 nucleotides matching TRBD1. This CDR3 comprises 20 residues. J lost 4 bases, V lost 5 bases, and 16 bases had no gene match. The germline gives CDR1 SEHNR, CDR2 FQNEAQ (reference sequence). The CDR3, as DNA: TGTGCCAGCAGCCGGCCATCCCCGGGACAGGGGGGCTTTTATAATTCACCCCTCCACTTT. It yields the protein CASSRPSPGQGGFYNSPLHF.

Comments on this clonotype: At one boundary the junction diverges from the germline segment, which might be a read error. This chain connects TRBV6-2 or TRBV6-3 to TRBJ2-1; 15 positions match TRBD2. In germline, CDR1 is MNHEY, CDR2 SVGEGT. The CDR3 loop spans 15 amino acids. The CDR3: CASTSGLAGGNEQLF. The CDR3 DNA follows: TGTGCCAGCACTTCGGGACTAGCGGGAGGTAATGAGCAGCTCTTC.

This clonotype has more than one count but fewer than ten. V and J are TRBV28 and TRBJ2-7; 8 nucleotides match TRBD2. Germline V gene sequence: CDR1 MDHEN, CDR2 SYDVKM. V dropped 6 bases and J dropped 1; count of bases not matched to a gene: 11. CDR3 length: 16 amino acids. CDR3 protein: CASSSRRGLGSYEQYF. The CDR3 coding sequence is TGTGCCAGCAGCTCCCGGCGGGGACTAGGATCCTACGAGCAGTACTTC.

This chain connects TRBV7-9 to TRBJ1-4, with a possible D match to TRBD1 (6 bases). The CDR3 loop spans 14 amino acids. The V end lost 7 bases, the J end lost 0 bases, and 9 bases lay between the germline ends. Per germline, CDR1 SEHNR and CDR2 FQNEAQ (reference sequence). The CDR3 bases are TGTGCCAGCATGCGGACAGCAACTAATGAAAAACTGTTTTTT. Translation gives CASMRTATNEKLFF.

This clonotype was counted at least ten times. The chain uses TRBV29-1 and TRBJ2-3, with 9 bases that match TRBD2. The CDR3 length is 14 residues. Looked up from germline, CDR1 is SQVTM and CDR2 is ANQGSEA. The ends lost 5 bases at V and 0 bases at J; junction bases unmatched: 3. CDR3 residues: CSVLSGRSTDTQYF. Here the CDR3 DNA reads TGCAGCGTTCTGAGCGGGAGGAGCACAGATACGCAGTATTTT.

This clonotype has just a few counts. The chain uses TRBV2 and TRBJ2-4, with D possibly being TRBD1 (6 bases). Germline lookup yields CDR1 SNHLY and CDR2 FYNNEI. CDR3 length: 15 residues. Trimming left V 6 bases short and J 4 bases short, with 16 bases between. CDR3 sequence: CASRQGQTAKNIQYF. The CDR3 nucleotides read TGTGCCAGCAGACAGGGCCAGACGGCGAAAAACATTCAGTACTTC.

V usage is TRBV20-1 and J usage is TRBJ2-2; D remains unclear. V lost 4 bases, J lost 6 bases, and 6 bases lay in between. Germline V gene data show CDR1 as DFQATT and CDR2 as SNEGSKA (reference sequence). This CDR3 has 11 residues. DNA of the CDR3: TGCAGTGCTAATGGTCCCGGGGAGCTGTTTTTT. It encodes CSANGPGELFF.

This clonotype showed up many times. V usage is TRBV20-1 and J usage is TRBJ1-1, with 9 bases that match TRBD1. CDR3 length: 14 residues. Germline trimming cut 6 bases from V and 1 base from J; bases unmatched to any gene: 6. Germline lookup yields CDR1 DFQATT and CDR2 SNEGSKA (reference sequence). CDR3 nucleotides: TGCAGTGCACCTCCGGGACAGGGGAACACTGAAGCTTTCTTT. The encoded protein is CSAPPGQGNTEAFF.

This clonotype appeared a few times. CDR3 DNA: TGCAGTGCTTTACTAGCGGGAGTCTCCTACGAGCAGTACTTC. It is translated as CSALLAGVSYEQYF. V usage is TRBV20-1 and J usage is TRBJ2-7; 11 bases line up with TRBD2. CDR1 is DFQATT, CDR2 SNEGSKA, per germline (reference sequence). The CDR3 sequence is 14 residues long. The trim removed 5 bases at V and 0 bases at J, leaving 3 bases unmatched.

The rearrangement links TRBV28 to TRBJ2-2, with 8 nucleotides matching TRBD1. CDR1 and CDR2 (germline): MDHEN, SYDVKM. The CDR3 is made up of 12 amino acids. This CDR3 reads CAANRGTGELFF. CDR3 bases: TGTGCGGCGAACAGGGGGACCGGGGAGCTGTTTTTT.

This clonotype was counted between two and nine times. The chain employs TRBV20-1 and TRBJ2-1, with 10 bases fitting TRBD1. CDR1 and CDR2 from the germline V gene are DFQATT and SNEGSKA (reference sequence). CDR3 length equals 14 residues. The V segment lost 8 bases and the J segment 2 bases; nucleotides outside the gene matches: 6. CDR3: CSTIGTGAYNEQFF. The CDR3 coding sequence is TGCAGTACCATCGGGACAGGGGCCTACAATGAGCAGTTCTTC.